This TCR beta chain was found in a study of cytomegalovirus exposure and HLA in healthy donors. This clone was observed a single time. Its specificity is not known. The PCR employed 60 Vbeta primers together with 13 Jbeta primers. TCRdb's copy holds only in-frame clones and misses some; the assay was immunoSEQ multiplex PCR. The sample lists 150,000 to 200,000 clones, roughly 78% seen once, with under 0.75% in the top ten. The CDR3 contains 15 residues. Germline CDR1 reads LGHNA; CDR2 reads YNFKEQ. The germline V and J ends were trimmed by 1 base and 3 bases, with 13 bases remaining between them. Whole-study results and caveats: Analysis was carried out at a later point, and it linked a missense DCLRE1C variant to TCR beta V- and J-gene trimming. Accurate HLA-A and HLA-B prediction from TCR beta sequences was reported for most subjects.

This TCR derives from a boy aged 10-17 years in good health and CMV-seronegative. Sample: PBMCs. This sequence joins TRBV4-2 and TRBJ2-7; possible D gene TRBD2, 5 bases. CDR3 protein: CASSQVYGLFYEQYF. CDR3 nucleotides: TGTGCCAGCAGCCAAGTATACGGACTTTTCTACGAGCAGTACTTC.